One and the same sample provided the 25 T cell receptor beta chains below, sequenced in a study of regulatory T cells in long-lasting Graves disease (dated by TCRdb to the early 2020s). The library was made by multiplex PCR. Sequenced on an Illumina HiSeq 4000. To build TCR beta libraries, CDR3 regions were amplified by Arm-PCR using iRepertoire HTBI primers. TCRdb cleaned the public reads at Q25 with fastp, built clones with MiXCR and kept in-frame beta chains. Records with the same CDR3 protein are collapsed into one entry carrying the most frequent genes and DNA. For this sample the table gives 400,000 to 500,000 distinct CDR3 sequences, of which 12% to 15% were detected only once. The ten top clones hold over 15% of the sample. The time point label here, explained by the study, means: newly diagnosed GD, antithyroid drugs for less than 3 months. For both TCR sequencing and RNA sequencing, RNA was extracted from PBMCs using TRIzol.

These data also formed part of another study, on T cells in Graves' hyperthyroidism and ophthalmopathy.

This specimen consisted of peripheral blood mononuclear cells (PBMCs), obtained at new diagnosis, from a patient treated with antithyroid drugs. The receptors were sampled from a woman aged 50 to 60 with Graves disease. Donor details come from another sample of the same person, matched by shared clones.

This clonotype was counted at least ten times. The chain links TRBV7-2 to TRBJ1-6; unclear D gene. V lost 1 base and J lost 0, with 10 bases in between. The CDR3 contains 17 residues. Germline V gene lookup returns CDR1 SGHTA and CDR2 FQGNSA. CDR3: CASSLGPLGSYNSPLHF. The CDR3 DNA is TGTGCCAGCAGCTTAGGGCCCCTAGGCTCCTATAATTCACCCCTCCACTTT.

This clonotype came up many times. The CDR3 sequence: CASSLVGSTEKETQYF. In DNA form, the CDR3 reads TGTGCCAGCAGCTTAGTGGGATCCACGGAAAAAGAGACCCAGTACTTC. The chain links TRBV7-2 to TRBJ2-5, with D uncertain. This CDR3 spans 16 amino acids. V lost 1 base and J 3 bases, leaving 15 bases between the germline ends. The germline CDR1 and CDR2 sequences are SGHTA and FQGNSA. The full variable domain, rest sourced from reference TRBV7-2 and TRBJ2-5, is GAGVSQSPSNKVTEKGKDVELRCDPISGHTALYWYRQSLGQGLEFLIYFQGNSAPDKSGLPSDRFSAERTGGSVSTLTIQRTQQEDSAVYLCASSLVGSTEKETQYFGPGTRLLVL.

The chain carries TRBV7-3 and TRBJ2-7; 10 nucleotides agree with TRBD1. CDR1 and CDR2 (germline): SGHTA, FQGTGA. The trim removed 1 base at V and 3 bases at J, leaving 3 bases unmatched. This CDR3 is built from 15 residues. Here the CDR3 DNA reads TGTGCCAGCAGCTTAAGCGGGACAGGGGTCTACGAGCAGTACTTC. Amino acid sequence: CASSLSGTGVYEQYF.

This clonotype appeared a single time. Given a much more abundant clone one base away, this may be a read error. The CDR3 does not end in the conserved phenylalanine or tryptophan, so this is likely a read error. DNA for the CDR3: TGCAGTGCTGCAAGCGGGCCGAAGGGGGCGAATACGCAGTATGTT. Translated: CSAASGPKGANTQYV. The chain joins TRBV20-1 to TRBJ2-3; possible D gene TRBD1, 7 bases. V was shortened by 5 bases and J by 7 bases, with 22 bases between the two germline ends. Germline V gene data show CDR1 as DFQATT and CDR2 as SNEGSKA (reference sequence). The CDR3 sequence is 15 residues long.

Ten or more counts support this clonotype. J is TRBJ1-2 and V is TRBV2, with 8 nucleotides matching TRBD1. The germline CDR1 and CDR2 sequences are SNHLY and FYNNEI. The CDR3 loop spans 14 amino acids. The V segment lost 6 bases and the J segment 0 bases; nucleotides outside the gene matches: 3. As DNA, the CDR3 is TGTGCCAGCAGGGGGACAGGATCTAACTATGGCTACACCTTC. The encoded protein is CASRGTGSNYGYTF.

This clonotype has ten or more counts. The chain is built from TRBV7-9 and TRBJ2-7; possibly TRBD1 or TRBD2 for D (5 bases each). Germline assignment: CDR1 SEHNR and CDR2 FQNEAQ (reference sequence). Trimming removed 1 base at V and 3 bases at J, with 13 bases between. This CDR3 comprises 15 residues. The CDR3: CASSLGLGPYYEQYF. For the CDR3, the DNA is TGTGCCAGCAGCTTAGGGTTGGGACCATACTACGAGCAGTACTTC.

There are many counts of this clonotype. The rearrangement joins TRBV18 to TRBJ2-2, with D possibly being TRBD1 (5 bases). V dropped 4 bases and J dropped 2 bases, with 11 bases sitting between them. The length of the CDR3 is 15 residues. CDR1 KGHSH and CDR2 LQKENI come from the germline V gene. The CDR3 sequence is CASSLPGLNTGELFF. CDR3 in DNA: TGTGCCAGCTCACTTCCAGGGTTAAACACCGGGGAGCTGTTTTTT.

This clonotype was observed at least ten times. The genes are TRBV6-1 and TRBJ2-1; D is unclear. The CDR3 is 15 amino acids. CDR1 is MNHNS, CDR2 SASEGT, per germline. The V end was cut by 1 base, the J end by 10 bases, with 17 bases between. This chain's CDR3 is CASSEVFSLGQEQFF. The CDR3 bases are TGTGCCAGCAGTGAAGTATTTAGTTTGGGCCAAGAGCAGTTCTTC.

This clonotype has a count of ten or more. The genes are TRBV11-3 and TRBJ2-2; D possibly uses TRBD1 or TRBD2 (5 bases each). The length of the CDR3 is 15 residues. The germline gives CDR1 SGHNT, CDR2 YENEEA. The germline V and J ends were trimmed by 2 bases and 3 bases, with 10 bases remaining between them. CDR3 amino acids: CASSLSVGDTGELFF. The DNA of the CDR3 is TGTGCCAGCAGCTTATCGGTGGGGGACACCGGGGAGCTGTTTTTT.

This clonotype was found many times. V gene TRBV2 combines with J gene TRBJ2-3, with TRBD2 identical over 10 bases. CDR1 and CDR2 from the germline V gene are SNHLY and FYNNEI. Trimming took 7 bases from V and 0 from J; bases not matched to a gene: 10. This CDR3 has 17 amino acids. In DNA, the CDR3 is TGTGCCAGCAACACCTCGCCGACTAGCGGGAGCACAGATACGCAGTATTTT. Its protein product is CASNTSPTSGSTDTQYF.

This clonotype was recorded at least ten times. V is TRBV29-1 and J is TRBJ2-7, with unresolved D. The V end lost 4 bases, the J end lost 2 bases, and 15 bases lay between the germline ends. The CDR3 consists of 14 residues. CDR1 SQVTM and CDR2 ANQGSEA come from the germline V gene. In nucleotides, the CDR3 is TGCAGCGTTGGTGGTCAGGATAATACCTACGAGCAGTACTTC. This codes for CSVGGQDNTYEQYF.

In its sample, this clonotype was seen many times. The chain carries TRBV12-3 or TRBV12-4 and TRBJ1-2; D is ambiguous. V was clipped by 3 bases and J by 5 bases, with 7 bases between them. This CDR3 comprises 12 residues. In DNA, the CDR3 is TGTGCCAGCAGTTTGACCGATTATGGCTACACCTTC. This sequence encodes CASSLTDYGYTF.

The genes are TRBV27 and TRBJ1-6, with 9 bases identical to TRBD1. Trimming took 6 bases from V and 8 from J; bases not matched to a gene: 11. Germline V lookup: CDR1 MNHEY, CDR2 SMNVEV (reference sequence). CDR3 size: 16 residues. As DNA, the CDR3 is TGTGCCAGCAGGGGACAGGGAGGGGGCGAGTATTCACCCCTCCACTTT. Translation: CASRGQGGGEYSPLHF.

This clonotype has a count of ten or more. The chain couples TRBV3-1 to TRBJ2-1; D perhaps matches TRBD1 (6 bases). CDR1 and CDR2 (germline): LGHDT, YNNKEL (reference sequence). CDR3 length equals 13 residues. Trimming shortened V by 5 bases and J by 6 bases, and 11 bases separated the two germline ends. This chain's CDR3 is CASSSWTVNEQFF. The CDR3 bases are TGTGCCAGCAGCTCCTGGACAGTCAATGAGCAGTTCTTC.

This clonotype was detected only a few times. The chain uses TRBV9 and TRBJ2-3; D is possibly TRBD1 (5 bases). The germline V gene encodes CDR1 SGDLS and CDR2 YYNGEE. The V end was cut by 4 bases, the J end by 0 bases, with 21 bases between. This CDR3 is 18 amino acids long. The CDR3: CASSLSRQNGWSTDTQYF. DNA for the CDR3: TGTGCCAGCAGCCTAAGTCGACAGAACGGATGGAGCACAGATACGCAGTATTTT.

This clonotype was detected only a few times. The CDR3 reads CASSYQGQSQPQHF. Written as DNA, the CDR3 is TGTGCCAGCAGTTACCAGGGGCAAAGTCAGCCCCAGCATTTT. V gene TRBV6-5 combines with J gene TRBJ1-5, with D possibly TRBD1 on 6 matching bases. V was pared by 2 bases and J by 6 bases, with 11 bases between. The CDR3 contains 14 residues. Germline V gives CDR1 MNHEY, CDR2 SVGAGI.

The chain has TRBV28 and TRBJ2-1, with D possibly TRBD2 on 6 matching bases. The CDR3 loop spans 16 amino acids. Between the trimmed V and J ends, which lost 5 bases and 6 bases, there was a span of 20 bases. The germline gives CDR1 MDHEN, CDR2 SYDVKM. The CDR3 is CASSPLWEAGSNEQFF. The CDR3 nucleotides are TGTGCCAGCAGTCCTTTGTGGGAGGCTGGGTCCAATGAGCAGTTCTTC.

The chain carries TRBV5-6 and TRBJ2-1; tentatively, D is TRBD1 (5 bases). The CDR3 has 14 amino acids. With 0 bases removed from V and 7 bases from J, the gap between germline ends came to 11 bases. Germline CDR1 reads SGHDT; CDR2 reads YYEEEE. The CDR3 nucleotides are TGTGCCAGCAGCTTGGCGACCCCAGGGAATGAGCAGTTCTTC. This sequence encodes CASSLATPGNEQFF.

This clonotype has a count of ten or more. This chain uses TRBV11-2 with TRBJ2-2, with a tentative D call TRBD1 (6 bases). CDR1 and CDR2 from the germline V gene are SGHAT and FQNNGV. The CDR3 spans 14 residues. The V gene lost 2 bases and the J gene lost 5 bases, with 9 bases spanning the gap. Here the CDR3 DNA reads TGTGCCAGCAGCTTACTAAGGGGGACCGGGGAGCTGTTTTTT. It yields the protein CASSLLRGTGELFF.

This clonotype was seen at least ten times. The chain carries TRBV28 and TRBJ2-7; 7 bases agree with TRBD1. Unmatched junction bases numbered 7, after V lost 5 bases and J lost 3 bases. Germline-derived CDR1 and CDR2 are MDHEN and SYDVKM. The CDR3 has 14 amino acids. In nucleotides, the CDR3 is TGTGCCAGCAGTCTGACAGGGTCGAACTACGAGCAGTACTTC. Protein sequence: CASSLTGSNYEQYF.

This clonotype was recorded many times. This rearrangement joins TRBV7-9 to TRBJ2-3; no definite D call. The CDR3 totals 12 residues. The V gene lost 6 bases and the J gene lost 6 bases, with 10 bases spanning the gap. Germline values: CDR1 SEHNR, CDR2 FQNEAQ (reference sequence). CDR3 bases: TGTGCCAGCAGTCCGATGGGGGATACGCAGTATTTT. This translates into CASSPMGDTQYF.

This clonotype was picked up a small number of times. The gene calls are TRBV9 and TRBJ2-2; 9 bases map to TRBD2. Germline lookup yields CDR1 SGDLS and CDR2 YYNGEE. CDR3 length equals 16 residues. Trimming at V came to 0 bases and at J to 5 bases, leaving 5 bases not matched to a gene. As DNA, the CDR3 is TGTGCCAGCAGCGTAGTTTCGGGACTAGCAACCGGGGAGCTGTTTTTT. Translation gives CASSVVSGLATGELFF.

This clonotype was counted many times. This chain joins TRBV7-2 and TRBJ2-7; TRBD2 matches at 15 bases. Germline V gene lookup returns CDR1 SGHTA and CDR2 FQGNSA. The V gene end was trimmed by 4 bases and the J gene end by 0 bases; junction bases not matched to a gene: 4. The CDR3 is 17 amino acids. The CDR3 sequence is CASSSGTSGRSSYEQYF. CDR3 nucleotide sequence: TGTGCCAGCAGCTCTGGGACTAGCGGGAGGAGCTCCTACGAGCAGTACTTC.

A word on this clonotype: This may arise from a read error, as a much more abundant clone is one base away. This rearrangement joins TRBV7-2 to TRBJ2-2, with a possible D match to TRBD2 (5 bases). This CDR3 contains 16 residues. Trimming took 2 bases from V and 8 from J, leaving 18 bases between them. Germline values: CDR1 SGHTA, CDR2 FQGNSA. CDR3 region: CASSLRASQIKGELFF. As DNA, the CDR3 is TGTGCCAGCAGCTTAAGGGCTAGCCAGATTAAAGGGGAGCTGTTTTTT. Using reference TRBV7-2 and TRBJ2-2 for the parts outside the CDR3, the full variable domain is GAGVSQSPSNKVTEKGKDVELRCDPISGHTALYWYRQSLGQGLEFLIYFQGNSAPDKSGLPSDRFSAERTGGSVSTLTIQRTQQEDSAVYLCASSLRASQIKGELFFGEGSRLTVL.

This clonotype was found once. The V gene is TRBV28, the J gene TRBJ1-6; TRBD1 matches at 8 bases. V gave up 8 bases and J gave up 2 bases; unmatched junction bases: 8. Per the germline V gene, CDR1 is MDHEN and CDR2 is SYDVKM. This CDR3 region has 16 residues. DNA for the CDR3: TGTGCCAGCGGTTCCCCGACAGGGGCCTATAATTCACCCCTCCACTTT. Amino acids: CASGSPTGAYNSPLHF.